This T cell receptor (beta chain) was profiled in a study of blood T cell repertoires in COVID-19. As for the study in general: The cDNA or gDNA used as material had been derived from T cells, B-cell-depleted T cells, or PBMCs.

This CDR3 is 13 amino acids long. The V gene lost 5 bases and the J gene lost 7 bases, with 12 bases spanning the gap. The germline V gene encodes CDR1 MDHEN and CDR2 SYDVKM. Authors' analysis steps: From reference gene primer amplification, estimates of nucleated cell counts were derived. TCRdb's copy holds only in-frame clones and misses some; the assay was immunoSEQ multiplex PCR. That table supplies the V and J calls and clone size; D and trimming were determined from the DNA. The sample contains about 140,000 clones, about 88% of which appear only once. This TCR was sampled from a human donor in a cohort sampled during active COVID-19. Sequencing was carried out using peripheral blood. The rearrangement uses TRBV28 and TRBJ1-5, with D possibly being TRBD1 (5 bases). CDR3 region: CASSGGRRQPQHF. Written as DNA, the CDR3 is TGTGCCAGCAGTGGGGGGAGGCGGCAGCCCCAGCATTTT.